These 22 T cell receptor beta chains originate from one sample sequenced in a study of spatial heterogeneity in lung cancer. TCRdb analysed the 5' RACE reads with MiXCR anew, one entry per CDR3 protein. The sample includes about 8,600 distinct CDR3 sequences, approximately 4.9% of them seen just once. Time point indicated: sample taken at primary tumor resection. The sample was PBMCs, taken at surgery. The receptors were sampled from a male donor with early-stage non-small cell lung cancer.

The sample holds many counts of this clonotype. The V gene is TRBV3-1, the J gene TRBJ2-3; TRBD2 matches 9 bases. The V gene's germline CDR1 is LGHDT and CDR2 YNNKEL (reference sequence). V dropped 5 bases and J dropped 4; count of bases not matched to a gene: 10. The CDR3 extends over 16 amino acids. CDR3 sequence (DNA): TGTGCCAGCAGCTTGACTTTAGCGGGGGAGGCAGATACGCAGTATTTT. Translated: CASSLTLAGEADTQYF.

In its sample, this clonotype was seen a few times. This chain connects TRBV6-1 to TRBJ1-2, with a possible D match to TRBD1 (6 bases). This CDR3 has 16 residues. CDR1 is MNHNS and CDR2 is SASEGT in the germline V gene. V lost 6 bases to trimming and J lost 2 bases, with 19 bases between them. The CDR3 sequence: CASSYEGGTANYGYTF. In DNA form, the CDR3 reads TGTGCCAGCAGCTACGAGGGGGGGACGGCGAACTATGGCTACACCTTC.

There are many counts of this clonotype. The CDR3 nucleotides read TGCGCCAGCGGCCGTTTGGGCAACCCTCAAGAGACCCAGTACTTC. Its translation is CASGRLGNPQETQYF. The chain has TRBV5-1 and TRBJ2-5; no clear D gene. The CDR3 has 15 residues. Trimming left V 7 bases short and J 2 bases short, with 18 bases between. The germline CDR1 and CDR2 sequences are SGHRS and YFSETQ.

On this clonotype itself: This may be a read error, as it is one base from a much larger clone. V gene TRBV7-9 combines with J gene TRBJ1-6; D gene ambiguous. The V gene's germline CDR1 is SEHNR and CDR2 FQNEAQ (reference sequence). The CDR3 runs to 15 residues. V lost 4 bases to trimming and J lost 5 bases, with 12 bases between them. The CDR3 nucleotides read TGTGCCAGCAGCTATAAGGAGGGAGATAATTCACCCCTCCACTTT. Protein product: CASSYKEGDNSPLHF.

This clonotype was seen at least ten times. This rearrangement joins TRBV28 to TRBJ2-5, with D possibly matching TRBD1 (7 bases). The germline V gene encodes CDR1 MDHEN and CDR2 SYDVKM. Trimming stripped 4 bases from V and 5 bases from J, with 11 bases between. The CDR3 is 13 residues long. The CDR3 spells CASSSTGRETQYF. In nucleotides, the CDR3 is TGTGCCAGCAGTTCGACAGGGAGGGAGACCCAGTACTTC.

In its sample, this clonotype was seen many times. The DNA of the CDR3 is TGTGCCAGCAGCGCCCGTGTCGGACAGCCTGAGCAGTTCTTC. Translating it yields CASSARVGQPEQFF. The V gene is TRBV7-2, the J gene TRBJ2-1; possible D gene TRBD1, 6 bases. CDR1 is SGHTA, CDR2 FQGNSA, per germline. Trimming pared 5 bases from V and 9 bases from J, leaving 17 bases between. This CDR3 is 14 amino acids long.

This clonotype was seen repeatedly, ten times or more. V gene TRBV19 combines with J gene TRBJ1-1; D gene uncertain. V lost 3 bases to trimming and J lost 11 bases, with 16 bases between them. This CDR3 region has 13 residues. The germline V gene has CDR1 LNHDA and CDR2 SQIVND (reference sequence). The CDR3 nucleotides are TGTGCCAGTAGTATTGGGCTGCCGAGTGTGGCTTTCTTT. Translated, it gives CASSIGLPSVAFF.

Relative to its sample, this clonotype is medium-sized. This rearrangement joins TRBV7-2 to TRBJ2-5; TRBD2 agrees at 9 bases. In germline, CDR1 is SGHTA, CDR2 FQGNSA. With V trimmed by 1 base and J by 4 bases, 1 base remained unmatched. This CDR3 is 14 amino acids long. The CDR3 DNA is TGTGCCAGCAGCTTAGGGACTAGCGTAGAGACCCAGTACTTC. Translation gives CASSLGTSVETQYF.

By share of the sample, this clonotype is medium-sized (0.01 to 0.1%). This chain joins TRBV6-1 and TRBJ1-5; 7 bases agree with TRBD1. Germline V CDR1 and CDR2: MNHNS, SASEGT. The V gene end was trimmed by 4 bases and the J gene end by 3 bases; junction bases not matched to a gene: 6. The CDR3 consists of 15 residues. This chain's CDR3 is CASSARTGNNQPQHF. Here the CDR3 DNA reads TGTGCCAGCAGTGCCCGGACAGGCAACAATCAGCCCCAGCATTTT.

In its sample, this clonotype is medium-sized. The CDR3 loop reads CASSQSGDSTDTQYF. Here the CDR3 DNA reads TGTGCCAGCAGCCAAAGCGGGGATAGCACAGATACGCAGTATTTT. The chain employs TRBV9 and TRBJ2-3; 7 nucleotides align to TRBD2. Germline CDR1 SGDLS, CDR2 YYNGEE. The CDR3 totals 15 residues. After removal of 4 bases from V and 0 bases from J, the junction contained 5 bases not matched to a gene.

V and J are TRBV4-3 and TRBJ1-4; no clear D gene. The CDR3 is made up of 15 amino acids. Germline assignment: CDR1 LGHNA and CDR2 YSLEER. With 1 base removed from V and 3 bases from J, the gap between germline ends came to 9 bases. CDR3 DNA sequence: TGCGCCAGCAGCCAAGTTCGGACGGCTAATGAAAAACTGTTTTTT. As protein: CASSQVRTANEKLFF.

At least ten counts were recorded for this clonotype. This chain links TRBV7-2 with TRBJ1-5, with D possibly TRBD1 on 5 matching bases. Germline CDR1 and CDR2: SGHTA and FQGNSA. Trimming took 2 bases from V and 5 from J, leaving 7 bases between them. The CDR3 has 13 amino acids. The CDR3 here is CASSLLGDQPQHF. CDR3 sequence (DNA): TGTGCCAGCAGCTTATTGGGGGATCAGCCCCAGCATTTT.

DNA of the CDR3: TGTGCCAGCAGCTCCCTTGGGGTGATGGGCTATGGCTACACCTTC. Translating gives CASSSLGVMGYGYTF. The chain uses TRBV7-9 and TRBJ1-2, with D hard to call. This CDR3 contains 15 residues. V lost 4 bases, J lost 4 bases, and 16 bases lay in between. From germline, CDR1 is SEHNR and CDR2 FQNEAQ (reference sequence).

This clonotype was seen more than once but under ten times. V usage is TRBV29-1 and J usage is TRBJ1-6; 7 bases agree with TRBD1. V shed 6 bases and J 7 bases; nucleotides not matched to a gene: 6. Looked up from germline, CDR1 is SQVTM and CDR2 is ANQGSEA. This CDR3 has 13 residues. CDR3 loop: CSVGDSNNSPLHF. The CDR3 coding sequence is TGCAGCGTGGGGGACAGTAACAATTCACCCCTCCACTTT.

This clonotype has a handful of counts. The chain carries TRBV6-5 and TRBJ1-5; D ambiguous. The germline CDR1 and CDR2 sequences are MNHEY and SVGAGI. The V end was cut by 0 bases, the J end by 5 bases, with 14 bases between. This CDR3 contains 16 residues. CDR3 coding DNA: TGTGCCAGCAGTTACTCGGGAGGGAAGTCCGATCAGCCCCAGCATTTT. Its translation is CASSYSGGKSDQPQHF.

This clonotype was detected many times. The rearrangement links TRBV27 to TRBJ2-1; TRBD1 agrees at 10 bases. The CDR3 spans 16 residues. V was pared by 5 bases and J by 8 bases, with 12 bases of the junction left unmatched. Germline CDR1 and CDR2: MNHEY and SMNVEV (reference sequence). As DNA, the CDR3 is TGTGCCAGCAGTAGACAGGGGGCGTCCCTGATCGATGAGCAGTTCTTC. Encoded protein: CASSRQGASLIDEQFF.

This clonotype was seen ten or more times. This chain links TRBV3-1 with TRBJ2-1; D is perhaps TRBD1 (7 bases). Germline loops: CDR1 LGHDT, CDR2 YNNKEL (reference sequence). The CDR3 runs to 17 residues. Trimming removed 0 bases at V and 5 bases at J, with 17 bases between. In nucleotides, the CDR3 is TGTGCCAGCAGCCAAGAAGCGGGCAGGGGGGCTAACAATGAGCAGTTCTTC. Translation gives CASSQEAGRGANNEQFF.

This clonotype was seen at least ten times. The chain uses TRBV28 and TRBJ1-6; no firm D call. This CDR3 comprises 16 residues. Trimming removed 6 bases at V and 8 bases at J, with 20 bases between. Germline V gene data show CDR1 as MDHEN and CDR2 as SYDVKM. The CDR3 sequence: CASSPLRGLSDSPLHF. The CDR3 nucleotides are TGTGCCAGCAGCCCCCTGCGAGGGTTGAGCGATTCACCCCTCCACTTT.

There are many counts of this clonotype. The chain has TRBV30 and TRBJ2-5; 16 nucleotides match TRBD2. The germline V gene encodes CDR1 GTSNPN and CDR2 SVGIG (reference sequence). This CDR3 spans 16 amino acids. Trimming at V came to 2 bases and at J to 5 bases, leaving 5 bases not matched to a gene. The CDR3 DNA is TGTGCCTGGAGTCCGGGACTAGCGGGGGGGCAGGAGACCCAGTACTTC. Its protein product is CAWSPGLAGGQETQYF.

This clonotype was observed at least ten times. The J gene is TRBJ1-1, the V gene TRBV10-3; 10 bases fit TRBD1. The germline CDR1 and CDR2 sequences are ENHRY and SYGVKD. The J segment lost 1 base and the V segment lost 3 bases, leaving 2 bases of the junction unmatched. CDR3 size: 15 residues. CDR3 residues: CAISERQGANTEAFF. The CDR3 DNA reads TGTGCCATCAGTGAAAGACAGGGGGCGAACACTGAAGCTTTCTTT.

This clonotype was detected many times. The chain joins TRBV7-2 to TRBJ1-2; D is undetermined. V shed 1 base and J shed 2 bases, with 5 bases lying between them. The CDR3 totals 13 residues. Looked up from germline, CDR1 is SGHTA and CDR2 is FQGNSA. The CDR3 protein is CASSLGVNYGYTF. In DNA, the CDR3 is TGTGCCAGCAGCTTAGGGGTAAACTATGGCTACACCTTC.

This clonotype was seen at least ten times. This chain links TRBV5-1 with TRBJ2-1, with TRBD2 as a possible D gene (6 bases). From germline, CDR1 is SGHRS and CDR2 YFSETQ. The CDR3 consists of 15 residues. Trimming pared 3 bases from V and 10 bases from J, leaving 20 bases between. This chain's CDR3 is CASSSSNAGRSEQFF. Here the CDR3 DNA reads TGCGCCAGCAGCTCCTCTAATGCGGGGAGGTCGGAGCAGTTCTTC.